Below, 26 T cell receptor beta chains from the same sample are listed, as sequenced in a study of radiation and T cells in renal cell carcinoma. TCRdb keeps only in-frame clones here, not all; method: immunoSEQ multiplex PCR. The data show about 65,000 clones, with roughly 79% seen just once and approximately 7% held by the top ten. Documented time point: blood 2 weeks post-SBRT. Treatment noted: 15 Gy SBRT to primary tumor, nephrectomy 4 weeks later. The sequencing used blood, collected from a patient whose treatment included radiotherapy and nephrectomy. Receptor source: a man aged 55 to 69 with renal cell carcinoma.

The chain is built from TRBV7-2 and TRBJ2-5, with D possibly matching TRBD2 (6 bases). Deletions cut 2 bases from V and 5 bases from J, with 9 bases between. This CDR3 comprises 13 residues. Germline values: CDR1 SGHTA, CDR2 FQGNSA. The CDR3 sequence: CASSLPSAETQYF. DNA of the CDR3: TGTGCCAGCAGCTTACCTAGCGCCGAGACCCAGTACTTC.

The chain has TRBV11-3 and TRBJ1-1; D gene uncertain. V dropped 3 bases and J dropped 6 bases, with 11 bases sitting between them. The CDR3 extends over 13 amino acids. Germline V CDR1 and CDR2: SGHNT, YENEEA. CDR3 sequence (DNA): TGTGCCAGCAGCTTGCTTACGGGCTCTGAAGCTTTCTTT. As protein: CASSLLTGSEAFF.

The rearrangement uses TRBV6-4 and TRBJ2-1; TRBD1 might be the D (5 bases). The germline CDR1 and CDR2 sequences are MRHNA and SNTAGT. This CDR3 comprises 15 residues. V was shortened by 3 bases and J by 6 bases, with 15 bases between the two germline ends. CDR3 nucleotides: TGTGCCAGCAGTGAGATCAAGGGGTCGTTCAATGAGCAGTTCTTC. Translated, it gives CASSEIKGSFNEQFF.

The chain couples TRBV5-4 to TRBJ2-7, with 7 bases fitting TRBD1. The CDR3 contains 14 residues. Germline V gene lookup returns CDR1 SGHNT and CDR2 YYREEE (reference sequence). Trimming cost V 4 bases and J 1 base; bases outside gene matches: 5. CDR3 nucleotide sequence: TGTGCCAGCAGCCGGGACAGAAGTTCCTACGAGCAGTACTTC. It translates to CASSRDRSSYEQYF.

This clone occurred a few times. The chain recombines TRBV5-6 with TRBJ1-4; D is undetermined. The CDR3 sequence is 16 residues long. Germline CDR1 SGHDT, CDR2 YYEEEE. Trimming removed 0 bases at V and 7 bases at J, with 16 bases between. The DNA of the CDR3 is TGTGCCAGCAGCTTGGCGGGGAGGCCTTTGAGTGAAAAACTGTTTTTT. Protein sequence: CASSLAGRPLSEKLFF.

This chain links TRBV5-8 with TRBJ2-5; possible D gene TRBD2, 5 bases. This CDR3 is 12 amino acids long. Germline V lookup: CDR1 SGHTS, CDR2 YDEGEE. The ends were cut back, 7 bases at V and 5 bases at J, with 12 bases in the middle. The CDR3 reads CASLSPGETQYF. CDR3 bases: TGTGCCAGCCTATCCCCGGGGGAGACCCAGTACTTC.

The CDR3 region is CASSYRGEQFF. The CDR3 nucleotides read TGTGCCAGCAGTTACCGGGGGGAGCAGTTCTTC. This sequence joins TRBV7-9 and TRBJ2-1; weak D call: TRBD2 (6 bases). V was clipped by 6 bases and J by 10 bases, with 10 bases between them. Germline CDR1 reads SEHNR; CDR2 reads FQNEAQ (reference sequence). The CDR3 covers 11 residues.

In this sample, this clone turned up once. The gene calls are TRBV6-1 and TRBJ2-5, with a possible D match to TRBD1 (6 bases). V was pared by 11 bases and J by 3 bases, with 16 bases between. From germline, CDR1 is MNHNS and CDR2 SASEGT. This CDR3 has 13 residues. This CDR3 is CALGRGSEETQYF. The DNA of the CDR3 is TGTGCCCTCGGAAGGGGGAGCGAAGAGACCCAGTACTTC.

The chain employs TRBV7-7 and TRBJ2-5; 8 nucleotides line up with TRBD2. Unmatched junction bases numbered 10, after V lost 5 bases and J lost 2 bases. The germline gives CDR1 SSHAT, CDR2 FNYEAQ (reference sequence). This CDR3 has 16 amino acids. The CDR3 nucleotides are TGTGCCAGCAGCCCGACTAGCGCATTTTCGCAAGAGACCCAGTACTTC. Protein sequence: CASSPTSAFSQETQYF.

This chain joins TRBV5-1 and TRBJ2-2; 9 bases agree with TRBD1. Trimming cost V 4 bases and J 4 bases; bases outside gene matches: 8. CDR1 is SGHRS and CDR2 is YFSETQ in the germline V gene. This CDR3 has 16 amino acids. CDR3 protein: CASSEQGAVGTGELFF. The CDR3 DNA reads as TGCGCCAGCAGCGAACAGGGGGCGGTTGGCACCGGGGAGCTGTTTTTT. Full variable domain (remainder filled in from reference TRBV5-1 and TRBJ2-2): KAGVTQTPRYLIKTRGQQVTLSCSPISGHRSVSWYQQTPGQGLQFLFEYFSETQRNKGNFPGRFSGRQFSNSRSEMNVSTLELGDSALYLCASSEQGAVGTGELFFGEGSRLTVL.

The rearrangement uses TRBV5-1 and TRBJ1-2, with 7 bases that match TRBD1. Losses at the gene ends were 0 bases for V and 6 bases for J; bases not matched to a gene: 11. CDR3 length: 16 amino acids. CDR1 is SGHRS and CDR2 is YFSETQ in the germline V gene. CDR3 sequence: CASSLATSGRGDGYTF. CDR3 coding DNA: TGCGCCAGCAGCTTGGCCACATCTGGCAGGGGGGATGGCTACACCTTC.

The chain carries TRBV6-1 and TRBJ1-2; 9 bases agree with TRBD1. Trimming cost V 6 bases and J 4 bases; bases outside gene matches: 6. The CDR3 is 14 amino acids. Germline CDR1 is MNHNS and CDR2 is SASEGT. CDR3 DNA: TGTGCCAGCAGCTTGGACAGGGGACCCTATGGCTACACCTTC. The encoded protein is CASSLDRGPYGYTF.

V gene TRBV11-3 combines with J gene TRBJ2-1; 7 nucleotides match TRBD2. With V trimmed by 8 bases and J by 1 base, 8 bases remained unmatched. The CDR3 extends over 15 amino acids. Germline V gene data show CDR1 as SGHNT and CDR2 as YENEEA. DNA for the CDR3: TGTGCCAGCGCCCGGGGAGGGAGTTCCTACAATGAGCAGTTCTTC. Protein sequence: CASARGGSSYNEQFF.

This chain uses TRBV6-5 with TRBJ1-3, with 8 bases identical to TRBD1. The CDR3 has 15 amino acids. V dropped 6 bases and J dropped 3; count of bases not matched to a gene: 7. Germline V CDR1 and CDR2: MNHEY, SVGAGI. The CDR3 loop reads CASRRTGFIGNTIYF. The CDR3 region has the DNA TGTGCCAGCAGAAGGACAGGGTTTATTGGAAACACCATATATTTT.

The rearrangement joins TRBV9 to TRBJ2-2; D tentatively fits TRBD1 or TRBD2 (7 bases each). CDR1 SGDLS and CDR2 YYNGEE come from the germline V gene. CDR3 length: 17 residues. V lost 3 bases, J lost 4 bases, and 19 bases lay in between. CDR3 region: CASSGAQGGIGTGELFF. The CDR3 DNA follows: TGTGCCAGCAGCGGCGCTCAGGGGGGGATCGGCACCGGGGAGCTGTTTTTT.

The chain links TRBV6-5 to TRBJ2-2; D gene unclear. This CDR3 is 13 amino acids long. CDR1 is MNHEY and CDR2 is SVGAGI in the germline V gene. Trimming shortened V by 6 bases and J by 6 bases, and 11 bases separated the two germline ends. DNA of the CDR3: TGTGCCAGCAGCCCCATCGGGCCCGGGGAGCTGTTTTTT. Protein: CASSPIGPGELFF.

The CDR3 DNA reads TGTGCCAGCAGACGGGGGACTAGCGGGGTTGGTGAGACCCAGTACTTC. The encoded protein is CASRRGTSGVGETQYF. This sequence joins TRBV2 and TRBJ2-5; 13 bases align to TRBD2. Looked up from germline, CDR1 is SNHLY and CDR2 is FYNNEI. CDR3 length: 16 residues. V trimming: 6 bases; J trimming: 5 bases; junction bases outside the gene matches: 9.

The chain couples TRBV10-2 to TRBJ2-7, with TRBD1 matching 7 bases. J was trimmed by 0 bases and V by 3 bases; bases with no gene match: 11. CDR1 is WSHSY and CDR2 is SAAADI in the germline V gene. CDR3 length equals 17 residues. Here the CDR3 reads CASSDLLPGQYSYEQYF. The CDR3 DNA reads as TGCGCCAGCAGTGACCTATTACCGGGACAGTACTCCTACGAGCAGTACTTC.

V gene TRBV7-2 combines with J gene TRBJ2-1; the match to TRBD2 covers 13 bases. From germline, CDR1 is SGHTA and CDR2 FQGNSA. The length of the CDR3 is 14 residues. The J segment lost 11 bases and the V segment lost 5 bases, leaving 6 bases of the junction unmatched. CDR3 sequence (DNA): TGTGCCAGCAGCCAGCCGGGACTAGCGGGAAAGCAGTTCTTC. It specifies CASSQPGLAGKQFF.

This clone was seen repeatedly, ten times or more. The V and J genes are TRBV30 and TRBJ1-6, with 7 bases matching TRBD1. There are 13 residues in the CDR3. V gave up 5 bases and J gave up 7 bases; unmatched junction bases: 5. Germline V gives CDR1 GTSNPN, CDR2 SVGIG (reference sequence). The CDR3 sequence: CAWQGELNSPLHF. CDR3 bases: TGTGCCTGGCAGGGGGAGTTGAATTCACCCCTCCACTTT.

This rearrangement joins TRBV10-3 to TRBJ2-1, with D tentatively TRBD1 (5 bases). The length of the CDR3 is 13 residues. V lost 11 bases and J lost 7, with 18 bases in between. CDR1 is ENHRY and CDR2 is SYGVKD in the germline V gene. As DNA, the CDR3 is TGTGCCTCATCCGGAAGGGGATTGAATGAGCAGTTCTTC. Its translation: CASSGRGLNEQFF.

The V and J genes are TRBV29-1 and TRBJ2-5, with 9 bases lining up with TRBD1. Germline V CDR1 and CDR2: SQVTM, ANQGSEA. CDR3 length: 12 residues. Trimming at V came to 5 bases and at J to 5 bases, leaving 3 bases not matched to a gene. CDR3 coding DNA: TGCAGCGTTAGCGGACAGGGGGAGACCCAGTACTTC. It codes for CSVSGQGETQYF. Combining the CDR3 with reference TRBV29-1 and TRBJ2-5 gives the whole variable domain SAVISQKPSRDICQRGTSLTIQCQVDSQVTMMFWYRQQPGQSLTLIATANQGSEATYESGFVIDKFPISRPNLTFSTLTVSNMSPEDSSIYLCSVSGQGETQYFGPGTRLLVL.

The V gene is TRBV5-4, the J gene TRBJ2-1; D uncertain. V was shortened by 1 base and J by 7 bases, with 9 bases between the two germline ends. The germline V gene encodes CDR1 SGHNT and CDR2 YYREEE (reference sequence). The CDR3 is 13 residues long. CDR3 residues: CASSLPSANEQFF. The CDR3 bases are TGTGCCAGCAGCTTGCCCTCCGCGAATGAGCAGTTCTTC.

The chain has TRBV19 and TRBJ2-5, with 8 bases matching TRBD1. V shed 5 bases and J 5 bases; nucleotides not matched to a gene: 10. Germline lookup yields CDR1 LNHDA and CDR2 SQIVND (reference sequence). The CDR3 runs to 15 residues. CDR3 protein: CASSPDRGTGETQYF. The DNA of the CDR3 is TGTGCCAGTAGTCCAGACAGGGGAACAGGGGAGACCCAGTACTTC. Combining the CDR3 with reference TRBV19 and TRBJ2-5 gives the whole variable domain DGGITQSPKYLFRKEGQNVTLSCEQNLNHDAMYWYRQDPGQGLRLIYYSQIVNDFQKGDIAEGYSVSREKKESFPLTVTSAQKNPTAFYLCASSPDRGTGETQYFGPGTRLLVL.

This clone was observed a handful of times. The chain uses TRBV7-6 and TRBJ2-2, with 9 bases fitting TRBD1. Looked up from germline, CDR1 is SGHVS and CDR2 is FNYEAQ. This CDR3 spans 17 amino acids. V lost 5 bases and J lost 6; bases outside the gene matches: 13. The CDR3 region has the DNA TGTGCCAGCAGCAGATTCTCCGGGACAGGGATTTCCGGGGAGCTGTTTTTT. It translates to CASSRFSGTGISGELFF.

The chain combines TRBV19 with TRBJ2-5, with TRBD2 identical over 11 bases. CDR1 is LNHDA, CDR2 SQIVND, per germline (reference sequence). The trim removed 8 bases at V and 5 bases at J, leaving 10 bases unmatched. The CDR3 consists of 15 residues. CDR3 sequence (DNA): TGTGCCAGTTCGGGACTAGCGGTCTCTGGGGAGACCCAGTACTTC. It yields the protein CASSGLAVSGETQYF.